The 28 T cell receptor beta chains given below trace back to one sample, sequenced in a study of shared clonotypes between healthy human individuals. The method was immunoSEQ multiplex PCR; TCRdb's version includes in-frame clones alone and lacks a portion of them. The repertoire includes about 2,200,000 clones, approximately 94% of them detected once, and about 1.8% sits in the top ten. CD45RO negativity and positive selection for CCR7 defined naive CD8 cells, a population that excluded terminally differentiated effector memory CD45RA+ cells. The sequenced sample was naive CD8+ T cells from PBMCs. These TCRs come from a man aged 18 to 35 in good health. Some clones in this sample may be carry-over from other donors' samples.

This chain joins TRBV6-4 and TRBJ2-1; TRBD2 might be the D (5 bases). The germline CDR1 and CDR2 sequences are MRHNA and SNTAGT. The CDR3 extends over 16 amino acids. The germline V and J ends were trimmed by 5 bases and 3 bases, with 17 bases remaining between them. The CDR3 region is CASSLSGRLNYNEQFF. The CDR3, as DNA: TGTGCCAGCAGTTTAAGCGGAAGGCTAAACTACAATGAGCAGTTCTTC.

The DNA of the CDR3 is TGTGCCTGGAGTTCCAGGGAGCGTGAGCAGTTCTTC. It specifies CAWSSREREQFF. This rearrangement joins TRBV30 to TRBJ2-1; D might be TRBD1 or TRBD2, each matching 5 bases. The V gene's germline CDR1 is GTSNPN and CDR2 SVGIG (reference sequence). V was pared by 2 bases and J by 9 bases, with 11 bases between. This CDR3 is 12 amino acids long.

The rearrangement links TRBV7-9 to TRBJ1-2, with TRBD1 identical over 10 bases. V dropped 3 bases and J dropped 4; count of bases not matched to a gene: 5. Germline V gives CDR1 SEHNR, CDR2 FQNEAQ (reference sequence). There are 15 residues in the CDR3. The CDR3 bases are TGTGCCAGCAGCTTGACAGGGGGCGCGGGCTATGGCTACACCTTC. Translation gives CASSLTGGAGYGYTF. The complete variable domain, with remaining parts taken from reference TRBV7-9 and TRBJ1-2, reads DTGVSQNPRHKITKRGQNVTFRCDPISEHNRLYWYRQTLGQGPEFLTYFQNEAQLEKSRLLSDRFSAERPKGSFSTLEIQRTEQGDSAMYLCASSLTGGAGYGYTFGSGTRLTVV.

The J gene is TRBJ2-7, the V gene TRBV10-3, with 7 positions matching TRBD1. The CDR3 has 13 amino acids. From germline, CDR1 is ENHRY and CDR2 SYGVKD. Losses at the gene ends were 4 bases for V and 2 bases for J; bases not matched to a gene: 2. The CDR3 DNA reads as TGTGCCATCAGTGTAGGGACAGCCTACGAGCAGTACTTC. Its protein product is CAISVGTAYEQYF.

This rearrangement joins TRBV19 to TRBJ1-5, with D unresolved. V lost 2 bases and J lost 7, with 12 bases in between. This CDR3 contains 14 residues. Per the germline V gene, CDR1 is LNHDA and CDR2 is SQIVND (reference sequence). In DNA form, the CDR3 reads TGTGCCAGTAGTATAAGCAGCCCGGGGCAGCCCCAGCATTTT. This encodes CASSISSPGQPQHF. Combining the CDR3 with reference TRBV19 and TRBJ1-5 gives the whole variable domain DGGITQSPKYLFRKEGQNVTLSCEQNLNHDAMYWYRQDPGQGLRLIYYSQIVNDFQKGDIAEGYSVSREKKESFPLTVTSAQKNPTAFYLCASSISSPGQPQHFGDGTRLSIL.

The chain links TRBV28 to TRBJ2-7; D is possibly TRBD1 or TRBD2 (6 bases each). The V end lost 5 bases, the J end lost 3 bases, and 17 bases lay between the germline ends. CDR1 is MDHEN, CDR2 SYDVKM, per germline. CDR3 size: 15 residues. The CDR3 nucleotides are TGTGCCAGCAGTCCTTCTGGGGGGCCTTTCTACGAGCAGTACTTC. Translated: CASSPSGGPFYEQYF.

This chain uses TRBV5-4 with TRBJ1-2, with a possible D match to TRBD1 (6 bases). Between the trimmed V and J ends, which lost 1 base and 6 bases, there was a span of 13 bases. The CDR3 runs to 14 residues. Germline CDR1 SGHNT, CDR2 YYREEE (reference sequence). CDR3 protein: CASSLWGLEDGYTF. CDR3 nucleotides: TGTGCCAGCAGCTTGTGGGGGCTGGAGGATGGCTACACCTTC.

The chain joins TRBV7-2 to TRBJ1-1; D might be TRBD1 (5 bases). Trimming pared 5 bases from V and 0 bases from J, leaving 13 bases between. The CDR3 consists of 15 residues. CDR1 and CDR2 (germline): SGHTA, FQGNSA. The CDR3 coding sequence is TGTGCCAGCAGCGGAGGGGTAGGAGTGAACACTGAAGCTTTCTTT. It encodes CASSGGVGVNTEAFF.

The CDR3: CSVEDPLGTGGFYGYTF. In DNA form, the CDR3 reads TGCAGCGTTGAAGATCCTCTTGGGACAGGGGGCTTCTATGGCTACACCTTC. This rearrangement joins TRBV29-1 to TRBJ1-2; 12 bases agree with TRBD1. Germline V gene sequence: CDR1 SQVTM, CDR2 ANQGSEA. V lost 0 bases and J lost 4; bases outside the gene matches: 9. The CDR3 covers 17 residues. Supplemented by reference TRBV29-1 and TRBJ1-2, the full variable domain reads SAVISQKPSRDICQRGTSLTIQCQVDSQVTMMFWYRQQPGQSLTLIATANQGSEATYESGFVIDKFPISRPNLTFSTLTVSNMSPEDSSIYLCSVEDPLGTGGFYGYTFGSGTRLTVV.

In this sample, this clone turned up once. This sequence joins TRBV5-1 and TRBJ2-7; 7 bases are shared with TRBD2. The V segment lost 2 bases and the J segment 5 bases; nucleotides outside the gene matches: 7. Germline CDR1 reads SGHRS; CDR2 reads YFSETQ. This CDR3 comprises 14 residues. DNA for the CDR3: TGCGCCAGCAGCTTTGGGGGAGGGCCCCACGAGCAGTACTTC. Translation: CASSFGGGPHEQYF.

The V call is TRBV27, the J call TRBJ2-2; D may be TRBD1 (6 bases). Germline V CDR1 and CDR2: MNHEY, SMNVEV (reference sequence). The CDR3 consists of 14 residues. V was trimmed by 8 bases and J by 5 bases, leaving 15 bases between them. CDR3 protein: CASCQGRSTGELFF. CDR3 coding DNA: TGTGCCAGCTGCCAGGGGCGTTCGACCGGGGAGCTGTTTTTT.

The chain carries TRBV28 and TRBJ2-7; the match to TRBD2 covers 11 bases. CDR1 and CDR2 (germline): MDHEN, SYDVKM. V gave up 3 bases and J gave up 2 bases; unmatched junction bases: 6. CDR3 length: 16 residues. The CDR3 coding sequence is TGTGCCAGCAGTTTCGGGACTAGCGGAAAAACCTACGAGCAGTACTTC. Residues: CASSFGTSGKTYEQYF.

The chain joins TRBV7-2 to TRBJ2-1; D gene ambiguous. In germline, CDR1 is SGHTA, CDR2 FQGNSA. V was cut by 5 bases and J by 1 base, with 12 bases left in between. This CDR3 contains 15 residues. The CDR3 coding sequence is TGTGCCAGCAGCGGAATGCTTGGGTCCTACAATGAGCAGTTCTTC. Protein sequence: CASSGMLGSYNEQFF. Using reference TRBV7-2 and TRBJ2-1 for the parts outside the CDR3, the full variable domain is GAGVSQSPSNKVTEKGKDVELRCDPISGHTALYWYRQSLGQGLEFLIYFQGNSAPDKSGLPSDRFSAERTGGSVSTLTIQRTQQEDSAVYLCASSGMLGSYNEQFFGPGTRLTVL.

The CDR3: CASSQEGLRVGTGELFF. CDR3 coding DNA: TGCGCCAGCAGCCAAGAAGGGTTGAGGGTGGGGACCGGGGAGCTGTTTTTT. The gene calls are TRBV4-1 and TRBJ2-2, with TRBD2 as a possible D gene (5 bases). With 0 bases removed from V and 5 bases from J, the gap between germline ends came to 16 bases. Per the germline V gene, CDR1 is MGHRA and CDR2 is YSYEKL. This CDR3 is built from 17 residues.

This chain uses TRBV6-6 with TRBJ1-5, with D possibly matching TRBD1 (5 bases). The V gene lost 6 bases and the J gene lost 3 bases, with 9 bases spanning the gap. This CDR3 comprises 13 residues. Germline V gives CDR1 MNHNY, CDR2 SVGAGI (reference sequence). CDR3 DNA sequence: TGTGCCAGCAGCGACAGCCTCAATCAGCCCCAGCATTTT. Translation gives CASSDSLNQPQHF.

V and J are TRBV7-2 and TRBJ2-3; TRBD2 matches 9 bases. Germline CDR1 and CDR2: SGHTA and FQGNSA. Germline trimming cut 3 bases from V and 3 bases from J; bases unmatched to any gene: 10. The CDR3 totals 17 residues. CDR3 amino acids: CASSLFSGSGNTDTQYF. CDR3 nucleotides: TGTGCCAGCAGCTTGTTTAGCGGGAGCGGAAATACAGATACGCAGTATTTT.

In its sample, this clone was seen once. This chain links TRBV4-1 with TRBJ2-1; D call uncertain. Germline CDR1 MGHRA, CDR2 YSYEKL. The V end lost 1 base, the J end lost 9 bases, and 13 bases lay between the germline ends. The CDR3 spans 14 residues. The CDR3 nucleotides are TGCGCCAGCAGCCAAGGTAGGCAGTTTGGTGAGCAGTTCTTC. Protein: CASSQGRQFGEQFF.

V gene TRBV19 combines with J gene TRBJ1-2; no definite D call. The CDR3 sequence is 11 residues long. The germline V gene has CDR1 LNHDA and CDR2 SQIVND (reference sequence). Trimming removed 6 bases at V and 3 bases at J, with 5 bases between. The CDR3 reads CASSSHYGYTF. Written as DNA, the CDR3 is TGTGCCAGTAGCAGTCACTATGGCTACACCTTC.

A single count supports this clone. The chain recombines TRBV19 with TRBJ2-7; 7 nucleotides align to TRBD1. CDR3 length: 13 residues. Germline V gene data show CDR1 as LNHDA and CDR2 as SQIVND (reference sequence). The junction had 7 bases not matched to a gene; V was cut back by 4 bases and J by 7 bases. This chain's CDR3 is CASSTLQGWEQYF. Here the CDR3 DNA reads TGTGCCAGTAGTACACTACAGGGGTGGGAGCAGTACTTC.

V and J are TRBV7-9 and TRBJ1-3; perhaps TRBD1 as D (5 bases). Germline V lookup: CDR1 SEHNR, CDR2 FQNEAQ (reference sequence). The CDR3 has 14 amino acids. The ends were cut back, 5 bases at V and 4 bases at J, with 12 bases in the middle. This chain's CDR3 is CASSPTGVGNTIYF. In DNA form, the CDR3 reads TGTGCCAGCAGCCCCACGGGGGTCGGAAACACCATATATTTT.

This chain uses TRBV29-1 with TRBJ2-2, with D unclear. Per germline, CDR1 SQVTM and CDR2 ANQGSEA. With 7 bases removed from V and 3 bases from J, the gap between germline ends came to 6 bases. The length of the CDR3 is 11 residues. Here the CDR3 reads CSGMDTGELFF. The CDR3 nucleotides are TGCAGCGGCATGGACACCGGGGAGCTGTTTTTT.

The chain links TRBV27 to TRBJ2-5, with 10 bases identical to TRBD1. V dropped 2 bases and J dropped 5; count of bases not matched to a gene: 11. The germline gives CDR1 MNHEY, CDR2 SMNVEV (reference sequence). This CDR3 has 17 amino acids. The CDR3 reads CASSLMRDRGPEETQYF. As DNA, the CDR3 is TGTGCCAGCAGTTTAATGAGGGACAGGGGACCAGAGGAGACCCAGTACTTC.

The chain has TRBV6-1 and TRBJ2-7; 11 bases fit TRBD2. The germline CDR1 and CDR2 sequences are MNHNS and SASEGT. There are 15 residues in the CDR3. J gave up 4 bases and V 1 base, and 3 bases lay outside the gene matches. The CDR3 loop reads CASSEGLAGKYEQYF. The CDR3 DNA reads TGTGCCAGCAGTGAAGGACTAGCGGGAAAGTACGAGCAGTACTTC.

The CDR3 is CASSLGGVVRDPTEAFF. The CDR3 coding sequence is TGTGCCAGCAGCTTAGGGGGGGTCGTCAGGGACCCCACTGAAGCTTTCTTT. The gene calls are TRBV5-4 and TRBJ1-1, with D tentatively TRBD1 (6 bases). Germline V gene data show CDR1 as SGHNT and CDR2 as YYREEE (reference sequence). V was cut by 2 bases and J by 4 bases, with 21 bases left in between. This CDR3 comprises 17 residues.

Note on this clone: Other DNA sequences in this sample translate to the same CDR3. The chain couples TRBV19 to TRBJ1-5; TRBD1 is a possible D gene (5 bases). The germline CDR1 and CDR2 sequences are LNHDA and SQIVND (reference sequence). Trimming took off 3 bases at V and 2 bases at J, with 11 bases between the two ends. This CDR3 region has 15 residues. CDR3 protein: CASSMGRAGNQPQHF. The DNA for the CDR3 is TGTGCCAGTAGTATGGGCAGGGCGGGCAATCAGCCCCAGCATTTT.

The chain joins TRBV2 to TRBJ1-3; D may be TRBD1 (5 bases). The CDR3 length is 14 residues. Germline-derived CDR1 and CDR2 are SNHLY and FYNNEI. Trimming took 8 bases from V and 4 from J, leaving 15 bases between them. CDR3: CASSSGLSGNTIYF. The CDR3 coding sequence is TGTGCCAGCTCCTCGGGACTCTCAGGAAACACCATATATTTT.

A note on this clone: The same CDR3 is also encoded by other DNA sequences in this sample. The chain is built from TRBV5-5 and TRBJ2-7, with D perhaps matching TRBD2 (6 bases). The CDR3 covers 14 residues. Germline CDR1 is SGHKS and CDR2 is YYEKEE (reference sequence). Deletions cut 3 bases from V and 1 base from J, with 11 bases between. The CDR3 loop is CASSWGTGSYEQYF. The CDR3, as DNA: TGTGCCAGCAGCTGGGGGACTGGTTCCTACGAGCAGTACTTC.

Turning to this clone: The sample contains more than one DNA sequence encoding this CDR3. The V and J genes are TRBV4-1 and TRBJ2-1; D not resolved. This CDR3 comprises 15 residues. CDR1 and CDR2 (germline): MGHRA, YSYEKL. The V gene lost 1 base and the J gene lost 0 bases, with 7 bases spanning the gap. The CDR3 reads CASSQVLSSYNEQFF. The CDR3 region has the DNA TGCGCCAGCAGCCAAGTACTAAGCTCCTACAATGAGCAGTTCTTC.